This T cell receptor (beta chain) comes out of a study of OX40 agonist ivuxolimab in advanced cancers. Study-wide background: Recorded diagnoses for dose-escalation patients were hepatocellular carcinoma, melanoma, renal cell or head and neck cancer. Study-level findings and limits: CD4+ and CD8+ T cells in blood underwent clonal expansion by week 6 at 0.1 to 3.0 mg/kg. Low normalized clonal expansion also occurred in some nonresponding patients. In the 0.1-3.0 mg/kg groups, partial responders showed among the lowest expansion.

Comments on this clone: Its antigen is not identified.

CDR3 length equals 10 residues. The V gene's germline CDR1 is SNHLY and CDR2 FYNNEI. V was cut by 2 bases and J by 5 bases, with 1 base left in between. Generated by immunoSEQ multiplex PCR, the TCRdb table keeps only in-frame clones and is missing some. This repertoire shows under 60,000 clones, roughly 94% found once; its top ten account for about 12%. V gene TRBV2 combines with J gene TRBJ2-7; D is unclear. This sequence originates from an adult with an advanced solid tumor such as melanoma, head and neck, liver or kidney cancer. Here the sequenced sample was CD4+ or CD8+ T cells sorted from blood, taken in a trial of the OX40 agonist ivuxolimab. CDR3 DNA: TGTGCCAGCAGTGAAAACGAGCAGTACTTC. Translating it yields CASSENEQYF.